This TCR beta chain appears in the sequencing data of a study of early T cells in non-severe SARS-CoV-2 infection. TCRdb re-analysed the 5' RACE reads in MiXCR, keeping a single row per CDR3 protein. The table lists tens of thousands of distinct CDR3 sequences, about 14% of them singletons. This clonotype was sampled from an adult who was a healthcare worker with PCR-confirmed SARS-CoV-2 infection or an uninfected control (not recorded which). The source material was whole blood.

This CDR3 is CASSPTQGSGANVLTF. The CDR3 DNA is TGTGCCAGCAGCCCTACCCAGGGTTCTGGGGCCAACGTCCTGACTTTC. The chain carries TRBV7-9 and TRBJ2-6, with D possibly TRBD1 on 5 matching bases. Germline V gene lookup returns CDR1 SEHNR and CDR2 FQNEAQ (reference sequence). The V and J ends lost 5 bases and 1 base respectively, with 12 bases between them. The CDR3 spans 16 residues.